This T cell receptor beta chain stems from a study of blood T cell repertoires in COVID-19. The method was immunoSEQ multiplex PCR; TCRdb's version includes in-frame clones alone and lacks a portion of them. The profile covers about 200,000 clones, with about three quarters appearing a single time and approximately 6% taken by the ten largest. Trimming cost V 5 bases and J 2 bases, with 10 bases left between them. The CDR3 spans 13 residues. Germline CDR1 and CDR2: SGHTA and FQGNSA. This receptor was identified in a woman in her 70s with acute or convalescent COVID-19. This chain links TRBV7-2 with TRBJ2-7, with no clear D. The sequencing sample was made of peripheral blood. The CDR3 DNA is TGTGCCAGCAGCGTGGGCCCGACCTACGAGCAGTACTTC. It codes for CASSVGPTYEQYF. The whole variable domain, filled in from reference TRBV7-2 and TRBJ2-7, reads GAGVSQSPSNKVTEKGKDVELRCDPISGHTALYWYRQSLGQGLEFLIYFQGNSAPDKSGLPSDRFSAERTGGSVSTLTIQRTQQEDSAVYLCASSVGPTYEQYFGPGTRLTVT.